Shown below are 30 T cell receptor beta chains from a single sample sequenced in a study of blood T cell repertoires in COVID-19. Sequenced by immunoSEQ multiplex PCR; TCRdb stores in-frame clones only, minus some. The data show fewer than 350,000 clones, 80% to 90% seen once. The sample consisted of PBMCs or T cells enriched from blood (not recorded which). These receptors came from a man aged 25-45 years who had recovered from COVID-19.

The chain recombines TRBV5-1 with TRBJ2-7; 10 nucleotides match TRBD1. The CDR3 contains 14 residues. Germline CDR1 SGHRS, CDR2 YFSETQ. V gave up 3 bases and J gave up 2 bases; unmatched junction bases: 2. The CDR3 DNA reads TGCGCCAGCAGCTCGGGACAGGGGCCCTACGAGCAGTACTTC. Translated, it gives CASSSGQGPYEQYF.

The chain recombines TRBV18 with TRBJ2-5; 9 bases are a match to TRBD1. The CDR3 length is 15 residues. Germline trimming cut 3 bases from V and 4 bases from J; bases unmatched to any gene: 6. Germline assignment: CDR1 KGHSH and CDR2 LQKENI. The CDR3 region has the DNA TGTGCCAGCTCACCCTTACAGGGGGCCGGAGAGACCCAGTACTTC. It encodes CASSPLQGAGETQYF.

The V gene is TRBV6-6, the J gene TRBJ1-3; D remains ambiguous. Germline CDR1 and CDR2: MNHNY and SVGAGI (reference sequence). The CDR3 is 13 residues long. The ends were cut back, 4 bases at V and 4 bases at J, with 8 bases in the middle. CDR3 sequence reads: CASSSLSGNTIYF. The CDR3 DNA follows: TGTGCCAGCAGTTCCCTCTCCGGAAACACCATATATTTT.

The V call is TRBV2, the J call TRBJ2-7; maybe TRBD2 (5 bases). V lost 5 bases to trimming and J lost 0 bases, with 8 bases between them. The V gene's germline CDR1 is SNHLY and CDR2 FYNNEI. The CDR3 has 13 residues. The CDR3 region has the DNA TGTGCCAGCAGTAAAGGGAGCTCCTACGAGCAGTACTTC. Its translation is CASSKGSSYEQYF.

The V call is TRBV30, the J call TRBJ1-2; D gene unclear. CDR1 and CDR2 (germline): GTSNPN, SVGIG (reference sequence). Trimming left V 2 bases short and J 6 bases short, with 13 bases between. The CDR3 has 13 residues. This CDR3 reads CAWSPQPGDGYTF. In DNA form, the CDR3 reads TGTGCCTGGAGTCCCCAGCCCGGGGATGGCTACACCTTC.

On this clone itself: This sample includes further DNA sequences coding for the same CDR3. The genes are TRBV6-5 and TRBJ1-1; TRBD1 might be the D (5 bases). The length of the CDR3 is 11 residues. CDR1 is MNHEY and CDR2 is SVGAGI in the germline V gene. V lost 5 bases and J 4 bases, leaving 5 bases between the germline ends. CDR3 amino acids: CASSQGTEAFF. The CDR3 region has the DNA TGTGCCAGCAGTCAGGGCACTGAAGCTTTCTTT.

The J gene is TRBJ1-4, the V gene TRBV6-6, with 7 bases identical to TRBD1. The V segment lost 5 bases and the J segment 8 bases; nucleotides outside the gene matches: 11. This CDR3 comprises 15 residues. In germline, CDR1 is MNHNY, CDR2 SVGAGI (reference sequence). The DNA of the CDR3 is TGTGCCAGCAGTGTCTACAGGGGTAGAGAAGAAAAACTGTTTTTT. This codes for CASSVYRGREEKLFF.

This rearrangement joins TRBV7-6 to TRBJ2-7, with 8 bases fitting TRBD1. Trimming took 5 bases from V and 5 from J; bases not matched to a gene: 11. The CDR3 totals 15 residues. Germline V gene sequence: CDR1 SGHVS, CDR2 FNYEAQ. In DNA form, the CDR3 reads TGTGCCAGCAGCCACTACAGACAGGGGATGAACGAGCAGTACTTC. It codes for CASSHYRQGMNEQYF.

This chain links TRBV12-3 or TRBV12-4 with TRBJ1-2; 10 nucleotides line up with TRBD1. Unmatched junction bases numbered 7, after V lost 8 bases and J lost 7 bases. This CDR3 has 13 amino acids. CDR3 loop: CASDSRTGGGYTF. The CDR3 bases are TGTGCCAGCGACTCCCGGACAGGGGGTGGCTACACCTTC.

V is TRBV2 and J is TRBJ1-1; D might be TRBD1 (6 bases). Germline V CDR1 and CDR2: SNHLY, FYNNEI. This CDR3 has 14 residues. Trimming took 4 bases from V and 1 from J, leaving 10 bases between them. CDR3 in DNA: TGTGCCAGCAGTGCCGCCAGGGGGAACACTGAAGCTTTCTTT. It codes for CASSAARGNTEAFF.

The CDR3 bases are TGTGCCATCAGTCAAAGACAGGTTAGCAGGAATTCACCCCTCCACTTT. Translating it yields CAISQRQVSRNSPLHF. The chain is built from TRBV10-3 and TRBJ1-6, with D possibly being TRBD1 (6 bases). The CDR3 is 16 residues long. Trimming cost V 5 bases and J 7 bases, with 18 bases left between them. From germline, CDR1 is ENHRY and CDR2 SYGVKD.

The chain recombines TRBV30 with TRBJ1-1; D is unclear. Trimming removed 2 bases from V and 6 bases from J, with 7 bases in between. The CDR3 has 11 residues. CDR1 and CDR2 from the germline V gene are GTSNPN and SVGIG (reference sequence). The DNA for the CDR3 is TGTGCCTGGAGTCCCATTTCTGAAGCTTTCTTT. Its protein is CAWSPISEAFF.

The rearrangement uses TRBV4-3 and TRBJ1-4, with D maybe TRBD1 (6 bases). The CDR3 extends over 16 amino acids. Looked up from germline, CDR1 is LGHNA and CDR2 is YSLEER. V lost 4 bases and J lost 3, with 15 bases in between. The CDR3, as DNA: TGCGCCAGCAGCCTAACAGGGTTGGGCTCTAATGAAAAACTGTTTTTT. As protein: CASSLTGLGSNEKLFF.

CDR3 amino acids: CASGGRGSSSYNEQFF. In nucleotides, the CDR3 is TGTGCCAGCGGGGGGAGGGGGTCCTCCTCCTACAATGAGCAGTTCTTC. The rearrangement joins TRBV9 to TRBJ2-1, with D possibly being TRBD2 (7 bases). Looked up from germline, CDR1 is SGDLS and CDR2 is YYNGEE. The CDR3 loop spans 16 amino acids. V lost 7 bases and J lost 0, with 17 bases in between. Based on the CDR3 plus reference TRBV9 and TRBJ2-1, the full variable domain is DSGVTQTPKHLITATGQRVTLRCSPRSGDLSVYWYQQSLDQGLQFLIQYYNGEERAKGNILERFSAQQFPDLHSELNLSSLELGDSALYFCASGGRGSSSYNEQFFGPGTRLTVL.

The V and J genes are TRBV4-2 and TRBJ2-7, with D possibly matching TRBD1 (6 bases). The CDR3 runs 14 residues. Deletions cut 5 bases from V and 1 base from J, with 12 bases between. CDR1 and CDR2 (germline): LGHNA, YNFKEQ. For the CDR3, the DNA is TGTGCCAGCAGCGGCCAGGGGATATCCTACGAGCAGTACTTC. Translation: CASSGQGISYEQYF.

The chain combines TRBV5-1 with TRBJ2-5; 12 positions agree with TRBD2. The germline V gene encodes CDR1 SGHRS and CDR2 YFSETQ. The CDR3 runs 17 residues. V lost 4 bases to trimming and J lost 5 bases; unmatched junction nucleotides: 12. CDR3 coding DNA: TGCGCCAGCAGCCCACAACCTAGCGGGGGGGCCGGGGAGACCCAGTACTTC. Translation: CASSPQPSGGAGETQYF.

The rearrangement uses TRBV5-1 and TRBJ1-1; 8 nucleotides align to TRBD1. The V segment lost 4 bases and the J segment 1 base; nucleotides outside the gene matches: 3. Germline V lookup: CDR1 SGHRS, CDR2 YFSETQ. The CDR3 has 14 residues. The DNA of the CDR3 is TGCGCCAGCAGCCTCGGGACAGGGAACACTGAAGCTTTCTTT. It specifies CASSLGTGNTEAFF.

This clone was found a few times. The J gene is TRBJ1-1, the V gene TRBV29-1; no reliable D call. The CDR3 loop spans 14 amino acids. Germline CDR1 reads SQVTM; CDR2 reads ANQGSEA. The V and J ends lost 7 bases and 0 bases respectively, with 15 bases between them. This CDR3 reads CSAPEYSMNTEAFF. For the CDR3, the DNA is TGCAGCGCCCCCGAATACAGTATGAACACTGAAGCTTTCTTT.

This clone was detected only once. The chain uses TRBV11-2 and TRBJ2-3, with 7 bases fitting TRBD2. This CDR3 region has 18 residues. Looked up from germline, CDR1 is SGHAT and CDR2 is FQNNGV. V was clipped by 5 bases and J by 0 bases; unmatched bases: 14. The CDR3 protein is CASSPYSGGTTSTDTQYF. The CDR3 DNA sequence: TGTGCCAGCAGCCCTTACTCCGGGGGGACGACGAGCACAGATACGCAGTATTTT. Complete variable domain (other parts from reference TRBV11-2 and TRBJ2-3): EAGVAQSPRYKIIEKRQSVAFWCNPISGHATLYWYQQILGQGPKLLIQFQNNGVVDDSQLPKDRFSAERLKGVDSTLKIQPAKLEDSAVYLCASSPYSGGTTSTDTQYFGPGTRLTVL.

This clone was detected once. The V call is TRBV7-9, the J call TRBJ2-3, with 7 positions matching TRBD1. V was pared by 7 bases and J by 8 bases, with 9 bases of the junction left unmatched. CDR1 is SEHNR and CDR2 is FQNEAQ in the germline V gene (reference sequence). The CDR3 contains 13 residues. CDR3 region: CASTKRGLITQYF. In nucleotides, the CDR3 is TGTGCCAGCACCAAGAGGGGGCTCATTACGCAGTATTTT.

This chain uses TRBV4-1 with TRBJ1-5; D gene uncertain. V shed 4 bases and J shed 3 bases, with 7 bases lying between them. This CDR3 contains 13 residues. CDR1 is MGHRA and CDR2 is YSYEKL in the germline V gene. Here the CDR3 reads CASSPNHNQPQHF. The CDR3 DNA follows: TGCGCCAGCAGCCCTAACCACAATCAGCCCCAGCATTTT.

The chain recombines TRBV2 with TRBJ1-2; D is undetermined. V lost 7 bases to trimming and J lost 3 bases, with 15 bases between them. The V gene's germline CDR1 is SNHLY and CDR2 FYNNEI. The length of the CDR3 is 14 residues. The CDR3, as DNA: TGTGCCAGCATCGAAGGTGAGGGATACTATGGCTACACCTTC. This codes for CASIEGEGYYGYTF.

The chain has TRBV30 and TRBJ2-3; TRBD1 matches 9 bases. Germline CDR1 and CDR2: GTSNPN and SVGIG (reference sequence). J gave up 5 bases and V 1 base, and 10 bases lay outside the gene matches. The CDR3 runs to 16 residues. The CDR3 sequence: CAWSATGGMGRDTQYF. In DNA, the CDR3 is TGTGCCTGGAGTGCCACAGGGGGCATGGGGAGAGATACGCAGTATTTT.

The CDR3 reads CASSFTGGNYEQYF. The CDR3 region has the DNA TGTGCCAGCAGCTTTACAGGGGGAAACTACGAGCAGTACTTC. V and J are TRBV5-4 and TRBJ2-7, with 8 bases that match TRBD1. The CDR3 consists of 14 residues. The germline CDR1 and CDR2 sequences are SGHNT and YYREEE (reference sequence). V was pared by 2 bases and J by 3 bases, with 4 bases of the junction left unmatched.

This chain connects TRBV10-3 to TRBJ1-6, with TRBD1 as a possible D gene (6 bases). This CDR3 has 14 residues. Per germline, CDR1 ENHRY and CDR2 SYGVKD. V lost 5 bases, J lost 8 bases, and 13 bases lay in between. The CDR3 spells CAISRGEGDSPLHF. CDR3 sequence (DNA): TGTGCCATCAGTCGCGGCGAGGGGGATTCACCCCTCCACTTT.

The V and J genes are TRBV7-2 and TRBJ1-1; unclear D gene. The CDR3 has 12 residues. Germline V gene data show CDR1 as SGHTA and CDR2 as FQGNSA. Trimming removed 2 bases at V and 11 bases at J, with 12 bases between. For the CDR3, the DNA is TGTGCCAGCAGCTTACCGGTGGGCAGGGCTTTCTTT. Translating it yields CASSLPVGRAFF. Full variable domain (missing parts from reference TRBV7-2 and TRBJ1-1): GAGVSQSPSNKVTEKGKDVELRCDPISGHTALYWYRQSLGQGLEFLIYFQGNSAPDKSGLPSDRFSAERTGGSVSTLTIQRTQQEDSAVYLCASSLPVGRAFFGQGTRLTVV.

About this clone itself: The sample carries other DNA sequences with the same CDR3. The rearrangement uses TRBV10-3 and TRBJ2-1; 7 bases agree with TRBD2. V shed 5 bases and J 6 bases; nucleotides not matched to a gene: 4. The CDR3 runs 13 residues. CDR1 and CDR2 (germline): ENHRY, SYGVKD. In nucleotides, the CDR3 is TGTGCCATCAGTCGGGACTACCCCAATGAGCAGTTCTTC. Translating gives CAISRDYPNEQFF.

The CDR3 nucleotides read TGTGCCAGCAGCACATCCGCGCGGGGGGCCCAAGAGACCCAGTACTTC. Translation gives CASSTSARGAQETQYF. The genes are TRBV9 and TRBJ2-5; 8 bases map to TRBD2. This CDR3 spans 16 amino acids. Germline CDR1 is SGDLS and CDR2 is YYNGEE. V shed 4 bases, J shed 1 base, and the junction held 9 bases outside the gene matches.

The rearrangement joins TRBV10-3 to TRBJ2-5; D is possibly TRBD1 (6 bases). The germline CDR1 and CDR2 sequences are ENHRY and SYGVKD. V was cut by 3 bases and J by 4 bases, with 12 bases left in between. The CDR3 extends over 14 amino acids. The CDR3 nucleotides are TGTGCCATCAGTGACTCTACAGGGAGAGAGACCCAGTACTTC. Its protein is CAISDSTGRETQYF.

The chain is built from TRBV6-4 and TRBJ2-7, with unresolved D. Looked up from germline, CDR1 is MRHNA and CDR2 is SNTAGT. The CDR3 is made up of 15 amino acids. V was clipped by 3 bases and J by 0 bases, with 12 bases between them. This chain's CDR3 is CASSEPRQASYEQYF. The CDR3 region has the DNA TGTGCCAGCAGTGAACCCCGTCAGGCCTCCTACGAGCAGTACTTC.